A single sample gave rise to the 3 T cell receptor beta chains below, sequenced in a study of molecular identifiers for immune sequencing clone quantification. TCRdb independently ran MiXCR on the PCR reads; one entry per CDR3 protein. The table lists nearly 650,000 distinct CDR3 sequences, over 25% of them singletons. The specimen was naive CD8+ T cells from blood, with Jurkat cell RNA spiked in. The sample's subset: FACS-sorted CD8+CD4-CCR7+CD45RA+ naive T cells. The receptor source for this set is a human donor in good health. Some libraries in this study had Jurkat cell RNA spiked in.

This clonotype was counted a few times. The CDR3 coding sequence is TGTGCCAGCAGCGTAGAGTTGGCGTCCGAGGGCCACAATGAGCAGTTCTTC. It is translated as CASSVELASEGHNEQFF. V usage is TRBV9 and J usage is TRBJ2-1, with a tentative D call TRBD2 (5 bases). Germline-derived CDR1 and CDR2 are SGDLS and YYNGEE. V was shortened by 0 bases and J by 5 bases, with 18 bases between the two germline ends. This CDR3 region has 17 residues.

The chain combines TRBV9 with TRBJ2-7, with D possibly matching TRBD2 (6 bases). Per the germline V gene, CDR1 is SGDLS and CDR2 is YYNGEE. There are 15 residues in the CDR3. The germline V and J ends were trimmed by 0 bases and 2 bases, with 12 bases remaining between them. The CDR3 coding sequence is TGTGCCAGCAGCGTAGATGGAGGGGCCCCCTACGAGCAGTACTTC. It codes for CASSVDGGAPYEQYF.

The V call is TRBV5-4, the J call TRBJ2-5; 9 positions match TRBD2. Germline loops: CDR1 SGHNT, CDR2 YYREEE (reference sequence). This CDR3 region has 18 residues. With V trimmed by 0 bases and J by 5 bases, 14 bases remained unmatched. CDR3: CASSLAVLAGGPQETQYF. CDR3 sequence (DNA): TGTGCCAGCAGCTTGGCCGTGTTGGCGGGAGGGCCTCAGGAGACCCAGTACTTC.